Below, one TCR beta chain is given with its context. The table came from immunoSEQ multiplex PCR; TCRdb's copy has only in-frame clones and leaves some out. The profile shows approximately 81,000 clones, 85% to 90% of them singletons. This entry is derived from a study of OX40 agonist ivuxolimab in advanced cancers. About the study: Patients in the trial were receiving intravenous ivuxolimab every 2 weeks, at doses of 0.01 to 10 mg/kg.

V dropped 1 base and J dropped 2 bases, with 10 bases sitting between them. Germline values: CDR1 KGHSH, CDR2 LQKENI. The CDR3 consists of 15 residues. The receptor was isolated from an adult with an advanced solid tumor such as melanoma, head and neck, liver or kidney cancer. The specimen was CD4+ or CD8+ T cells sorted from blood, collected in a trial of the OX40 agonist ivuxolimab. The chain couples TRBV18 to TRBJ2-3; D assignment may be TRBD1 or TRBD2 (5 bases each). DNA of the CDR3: TGTGCCAGCTCACCACTAGTGGGGGACACAGATACGCAGTATTTT. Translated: CASSPLVGDTDTQYF.